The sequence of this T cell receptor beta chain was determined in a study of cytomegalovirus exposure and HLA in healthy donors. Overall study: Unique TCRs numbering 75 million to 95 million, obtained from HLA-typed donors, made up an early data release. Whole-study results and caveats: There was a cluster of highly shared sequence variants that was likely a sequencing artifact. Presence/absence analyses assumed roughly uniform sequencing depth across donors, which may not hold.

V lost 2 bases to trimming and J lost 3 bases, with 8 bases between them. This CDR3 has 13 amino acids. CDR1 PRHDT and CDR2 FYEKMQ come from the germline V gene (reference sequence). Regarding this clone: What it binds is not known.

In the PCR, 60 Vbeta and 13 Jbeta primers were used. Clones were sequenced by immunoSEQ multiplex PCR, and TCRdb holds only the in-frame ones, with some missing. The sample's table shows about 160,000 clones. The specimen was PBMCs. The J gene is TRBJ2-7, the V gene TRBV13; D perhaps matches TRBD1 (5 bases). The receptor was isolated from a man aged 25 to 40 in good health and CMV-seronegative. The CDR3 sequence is CASSLQGVYEQYF. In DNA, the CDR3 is TGTGCCAGCAGCTTACAGGGTGTCTACGAGCAGTACTTC.